Sequencing of this T cell receptor beta chain was carried out in a study of identical twins. Unique molecular identifiers were in the cDNA, with template-switch universal primer binding. TCRdb passed the 5' RACE reads through MiXCR, listing each CDR3 protein once. The repertoire has about 690,000 distinct CDR3 sequences, 6% to 6.5% of them found once; the top ten carry under 2%. V gave up 0 bases and J gave up 1 base, with 13 bases separating them. Germline CDR1 LGHNA, CDR2 YSLEER. This CDR3 contains 17 residues. On this clonotype: Its target is not known.

Study-level points and caveats: Excess twin sharing in beta out-of-frame sequences was weaker. Fewer insertions characterized abundant cord blood beta clonotypes, whereas memory repertoires showed none. With monozygotic twins, out-of-frame TCR alpha sharing exceeded what models estimated.

This clonotype originated in a man aged 18 to 29 in good health. The rearrangement uses TRBV4-3 and TRBJ2-1; D is ambiguous. What was sequenced was naive T cells sorted from blood. The CDR3 protein is CASSQDSASASYNEQFF. CDR3 sequence (DNA): TGCGCCAGCAGCCAAGATTCGGCTTCTGCTTCCTACAATGAGCAGTTCTTC.